This section outlines one T cell receptor beta chain sequence together with its context. The sample comes from a study of blood T cell repertoires in COVID-19. Study-level information: T cells, B-cell-depleted T cells, or PBMCs supplied cDNA or gDNA.

Looked up from germline, CDR1 is SGHNT and CDR2 is YYREEE (reference sequence). V lost 4 bases, J lost 0 bases, and 14 bases lay in between. This CDR3 is built from 17 residues. Authors' processing steps: Cell counts per sample came from amplifying reference gene primers. Sequencing was performed with immunoSEQ multiplex PCR; in TCRdb, only in-frame clones are kept and a portion is missing. The D gene and trimming were derived from the DNA, and the V and J assignments and clone size from that table. Counted here are 20,000 to 25,000 clones, 80% to 90% occurring once; the ten biggest clones make up about 25%.

The sequenced material came from peripheral blood. The TCR comes from a human donor with active COVID-19. The donor label of this sample is uncertain. J is TRBJ2-6 and V is TRBV5-4; the D gene is possibly TRBD2 (6 bases). This CDR3 reads CASSVASERSGANVLTF. Here the CDR3 DNA reads TGTGCCAGCAGCGTGGCTAGCGAACGCTCTGGGGCCAACGTCCTGACTTTC.